Listed below are T cell receptor beta chains from one sample, sequenced in a study of blood T cell repertoires in COVID-19. TCRdb keeps only in-frame clones here, not all; method: immunoSEQ multiplex PCR. The sample yields some 150,000 clones, 80% to 90% seen once. The sequenced sample was peripheral blood. The receptors here all came from a woman aged 60 to 75 with COVID-19, enrolled during active disease. CDR3s include the opening cysteine and the closing phenylalanine or tryptophan. D genes are given only for firm matches. Expanded clones are given a class, and other clones once, few, many or no size at all.

CASSFSRQYYGYTF	TGTGCCAGCAGTTTTTCCCGACAGTACTATGGCTACACCTTC	.	.	TRBV28	TRBJ1-2
CASSFGETQYF	TGTGCCAGCAGCTTCGGGGAGACCCAGTACTTC	.	.	TRBV7-9	TRBJ2-5
CASTQSLDSGESLSYNEQFF	TGCGCCAGCACCCAATCTTTGGATAGCGGGGAGAGCCTCTCCTACAATGAGCAGTTCTTC	once	TRBD2	TRBV5-1	TRBJ2-1
CASSQTALSLTGANVLTF	TGTGCCAGCTCACAGACAGCTCTCTCCCTGACGGGGGCCAACGTCCTGACTTTC	.	.	TRBV18	TRBJ2-6
CSGKTGGQGTQYF	TGCAGCGGGAAGACAGGGGGGCAGGGGACCCAGTACTTC	once	TRBD1	TRBV29-1	TRBJ2-5
CASSQDPAGAAPLHF	TGTGCCAGCAGCCAAGATCCGGCAGGGGCTGCACCCCTCCACTTT	.	.	TRBV3-1/TRBV3-2	TRBJ1-6
CATTSTTANEKLFF	TGTGCCACCACCTCGACGACAGCTAATGAAAAACTGTTTTTT	.	.	TRBV6-5	TRBJ1-4
CASSLRPAGYSYNEQFF	TGTGCCAGCAGCTTGAGGCCGGCCGGATACTCCTACAATGAGCAGTTCTTC	.	.	TRBV3-1/TRBV3-2	TRBJ2-1
CASSQATGGDETQYF	TGTGCCAGCAGCCAAGCCACAGGGGGCGACGAGACCCAGTACTTC	.	TRBD1	TRBV3-1/TRBV3-2	TRBJ2-5
CASSPGTSGDTQYF	TGTGCCAGCTCACCCGGGACTAGCGGGGATACGCAGTATTTT	.	TRBD2	TRBV18	TRBJ2-3
CSALQSHEQYF	TGCAGTGCTCTCCAGTCCCACGAGCAGTACTTC	once	.	TRBV20-1	TRBJ2-7
CASSQVGQGAKNIQYF	TGCGCCAGCAGCCAAGTGGGTCAGGGGGCCAAAAACATTCAGTACTTC	.	.	TRBV4-1	TRBJ2-4
CASSLGSSYNEQFF	TGTGCCAGCAGCTTGGGGAGCTCCTACAATGAGCAGTTCTTC	.	.	TRBV7-2	TRBJ2-1
CASTLGFNPTGMNTEAFF	TGTGCCAGCACCCTCGGGTTCAACCCTACAGGGATGAACACTGAAGCTTTCTTT	once	.	TRBV7-9	TRBJ1-1
CASSKVGETRGLRYEQYF	TGTGCCAGCAGCAAAGTGGGAGAAACCAGGGGGCTTAGATACGAGCAGTACTTC	.	.	TRBV21-1	TRBJ2-7
CASSPTGTGNPGNTIYF	TGTGCCAGCAGCCCGACCGGGACAGGGAATCCAGGAAACACCATATATTTT	.	TRBD1	TRBV7-6	TRBJ1-3
CASSQVPGGADSYEQYF	TGTGCCAGCAGCCAAGTACCGGGAGGGGCCGACTCCTACGAGCAGTACTTC	.	TRBD2	TRBV3-1/TRBV3-2	TRBJ2-7
CASSPIRQGGYSYEQYF	TGTGCCAGCTCACCGATTAGACAGGGGGGGTACTCCTACGAGCAGTACTTC	.	TRBD1	TRBV18	TRBJ2-7
CASSLSGNSGNTIYF	TGTGCCAGCAGCCTATCCGGGAACTCTGGAAACACCATATATTTT	.	.	TRBV5-4	TRBJ1-3
CASSLGLAGGGYTF	TGTGCCAGCAGCTTAGGTTTAGCGGGGGGTGGCTACACCTTC	.	.	TRBV7-2	TRBJ1-2
CADRDRGVSYEQYF	TGTGCCGACCGGGACAGGGGGGTTTCCTACGAGCAGTACTTC	.	TRBD1	TRBV2	TRBJ2-7
CASSGTPDSPLHF	TGTGCCAGCAGCGGGACACCAGATTCACCCCTCCACTTT	.	.	TRBV7-3	TRBJ1-6
CASSQDLRYRVMSYGYTF	TGTGCCAGCAGCCAAGATTTAAGATACAGGGTGATGTCCTATGGCTACACCTTC	.	.	TRBV4-2	TRBJ1-2
CASSLAERGSPNTGELFF	TGCGCCAGCAGCTTGGCCGAAAGGGGATCCCCGAACACCGGGGAGCTGTTTTTT	.	.	TRBV5-1	TRBJ2-2
CASSDPDRGPEAFF	TGTGCCAGCAGCGACCCGGACAGGGGGCCTGAAGCTTTCTTT	.	TRBD1	TRBV3-1/TRBV3-2	TRBJ1-1
CATRAGDSYYGYTF	TGTGCCACCAGAGCCGGGGACAGTTACTATGGCTACACCTTC	.	TRBD1	TRBV15	TRBJ1-2
CASSQTRGGREFF	TGTGCCAGCAGCCAAACTCGGGGGGGCCGCGAGTTCTTC	.	TRBD2	TRBV14	TRBJ2-1
CASSYKDSEAFF	TGTGCCAGCAGTTACAAGGACAGTGAAGCTTTCTTT	.	.	TRBV6-2/TRBV6-3	TRBJ1-1
CAWSVLGGGRTDTQYF	TGTGCCTGGAGTGTACTGGGCGGGGGTAGAACAGATACGCAGTATTTT	.	TRBD2	TRBV30	TRBJ2-3
CASKYGDSGGTEAFF	TGTGCCAGCAAATATGGGGACAGCGGTGGAACTGAAGCTTTCTTT	once	TRBD1	TRBV2	TRBJ1-1
CASSLPQGNTEAFF	TGCGCCAGCAGCTTGCCCCAGGGGAACACTGAAGCTTTCTTT	.	.	TRBV5-1	TRBJ1-1
CASSPAAGWPYEQYF	TGTGCCAGCTCACCAGCGGCAGGGTGGCCCTACGAGCAGTACTTC	.	.	TRBV18	TRBJ2-7
CASPGPNTGELFF	TGTGCCAGCCCAGGGCCGAACACCGGGGAGCTGTTTTTT	.	.	TRBV28	TRBJ2-2
CSVTGTGDYGYTF	TGCAGCGTCACCGGGACAGGTGACTATGGCTACACCTTC	.	TRBD1	TRBV29-1	TRBJ1-2
CASSKLAGVHYNEQFF	TGTGCCAGCAGCAAACTAGCGGGGGTCCACTACAATGAGCAGTTCTTC	.	TRBD2	TRBV9	TRBJ2-1
CASSSQPDQPQHF	TGTGCCAGCAGCTCCCAACCGGATCAGCCCCAGCATTTT	.	.	TRBV7-7	TRBJ1-5
CASSLGTGGEKLFF	TGTGCCAGCAGTCTCGGGACAGGGGGTGAAAAACTGTTTTTT	once	TRBD1	TRBV7-8	TRBJ1-4
CASSWDRADSPLHF	TGTGCCAGCAGTTGGGACAGGGCGGATTCACCCCTCCACTTT	.	TRBD1	TRBV27	TRBJ1-6
CASSQAVLARQFF	TGCGCCAGCAGCCAAGCGGTGCTAGCTCGTCAGTTCTTC	.	.	TRBV4-1	TRBJ2-1
CASSDYSDTQYF	TGCGCCAGCAGTGACTATTCAGATACGCAGTATTTT	.	.	TRBV10-1	TRBJ2-3
CASSPGGQTYNEQFF	TGTGCCAGCAGCCCGGGGGGGCAAACCTACAATGAGCAGTTCTTC	.	TRBD2	TRBV13	TRBJ2-1
CASSSLAGLQTQYF	TGTGCCAGCAGTTCCCTAGCGGGGTTGCAGACCCAGTACTTC	.	TRBD2	TRBV2	TRBJ2-5